These T cell receptor beta chains were read from a single sample in a study of blood T cell repertoires in COVID-19. Libraries were prepared by immunoSEQ multiplex PCR; TCRdb keeps only in-frame clonotypes and omits some of them. Among under 200,000 clones listed, roughly 80% were seen once. Sequencing input: PBMCs or T cells enriched from blood (not recorded which). The receptors were sampled from a woman aged 40-49 years with acute COVID-19. The CDR3 runs from the conserved cysteine through the conserved F or W. The D gene is left open where the match is weak. Some rows have no size entry. The others give once, few or many, or a class for an expanded clone.

>TRBV11-1|.|.|TRBJ2-2
TGTGCCAGCAGCTTAGAGCGGGCCGACACCGGGGAGCTGTTTTTT
CASSLERADTGELFF
>TRBV27|.|.|TRBJ2-2
TGTGCCAGCAGTTTGTACAGGGCGAACACCGGGGAGCTGTTTTTT
CASSLYRANTGELFF
>TRBV18|TRBD2|.|TRBJ2-4
TGTGCCAGCTCACCACCGGGGGGGATCCAAAACATTCAGTACTTC
CASSPPGGIQNIQYF
>TRBV5-1|TRBD2|.|TRBJ2-1
TGCGCCAGCAGCCTCGGACTAGCGGACTACAATGAGCAGTTCTTC
CASSLGLADYNEQFF
>TRBV14|TRBD2|.|TRBJ2-3
TGTGCCAGCAGACGGACTAGCGGGAGGAGTGGCACAGATACGCAGTATTTT
CASRRTSGRSGTDTQYF
>TRBV7-9|TRBD1|.|TRBJ2-2
TGTGCCAGCAGCGGACAGGGGGCTGTCGGGGAGCTGTTTTTT
CASSGQGAVGELFF
>TRBV19|.|.|TRBJ2-1
TGTGCCAGTAGTATAGCCGCCCCCTCTAGCCAGAGGTTCTTC
CASSIAAPSSQRFF
>TRBV27|.|.|TRBJ2-2
TGTGCCAGCAGTTTACGGGGGGCTACACGGGAGCTGTTTTTT
CASSLRGATRELFF
>TRBV6-2/TRBV6-3|TRBD2|few|TRBJ2-1
TGTGCCAGCAGTCCCTGGGCGGGGGGGCAGTTCTTC
CASSPWAGGQFF
>TRBV6-1|.|.|TRBJ1-4
TGTGCCAGCAGTGAACTAGAGGCTAATGAAAAACTGTTTTTT
CASSELEANEKLFF
>TRBV24-1|.|.|TRBJ2-3
TGTGCCACCAGTGATCCCAGGTCCACAGATACGCAGTATTTT
CATSDPRSTDTQYF
>TRBV9|TRBD2|once|TRBJ2-1
TGTGCCAGCAGCGTAGCTCAGAGCGGGAGGGCCTTTAATGAGCAGTTCTTC
CASSVAQSGRAFNEQFF
>TRBV5-4|TRBD2|.|TRBJ2-5
TGTGCCAGCAGCTTGAAGTCCAGCGGGGACCAAGAGACCCAGTACTTC
CASSLKSSGDQETQYF
>TRBV11-2|TRBD2|.|TRBJ2-1
TGTGCCAGCAGCTCCCCCAAAGCGGGAGATAGAAATGAGCAGTTCTTC
CASSSPKAGDRNEQFF
>TRBV11-2|TRBD1|once|TRBJ2-7
TGTGCCAGCAGTAATAACTACGGGACAGCCTCCTACGAGCAGTACTTC
CASSNNYGTASYEQYF
>TRBV24-1|TRBD1|.|TRBJ2-3
TGTGCCACCTCTGACAGGGACGTACACTCGGATACGCAGTATTTT
CATSDRDVHSDTQYF
>TRBV2|.|few|TRBJ1-1
TGTGCCAGCAGTGACAGGTATGCAGGGATGAACACTGAAGCTTTCTTT
CASSDRYAGMNTEAFF
>TRBV30|.|.|TRBJ2-2
TGTGCCTGGAGTGTACTGCGGATGAACACCGGGGAGCTGTTTTTT
CAWSVLRMNTGELFF
>TRBV30|.|.|TRBJ1-1
TGTGCCTGGAGTGTACGAGGGCGAACTGAAGCTTTCTTT
CAWSVRGRTEAFF
>TRBV5-6|.|once|TRBJ1-2
TGTGCCAGCAGCTTGGGCCCACTATATGGCTACACCTTC
CASSLGPLYGYTF
>TRBV27|TRBD2|few|TRBJ2-1
TGTGCCAGCAGTTCGCTAGCGGCCTACGATGAGCAGTTCTTC
CASSSLAAYDEQFF
>TRBV5-8|TRBD2|.|TRBJ2-5
TGTGCCAGCAGCCCCGGGACTATCCAAGAGACCCAGTACTTC
CASSPGTIQETQYF
>TRBV5-1|TRBD1|.|TRBJ1-2
TGCGCCAGCAGCTCCAGCTTAGACAGGGGCTATGGCTACACCTTC
CASSSSLDRGYGYTF
>TRBV7-9|TRBD1|.|TRBJ1-1
TGTGCCAGCAGCTTAGCAGGGGGCATGAACACTGAAGCTTTCTTT
CASSLAGGMNTEAFF
>TRBV2|TRBD1|.|TRBJ2-1
TGTGCCAGCAGTGATCCCGGACAGGGGGCCTACAATGAGCAGTTCTTC
CASSDPGQGAYNEQFF
>TRBV19|TRBD1|.|TRBJ1-5
TGTGCCAGTAGTCCGGGACAGGCTTTTGCTACCAATCAGCCCCAGCATTTT
CASSPGQAFATNQPQHF
>TRBV18|.|.|TRBJ1-5
TGTGCCAGCTCACCAGTGGCCCACCAGCCCCAGCATTTT
CASSPVAHQPQHF
>TRBV12-3/TRBV12-4|TRBD1|.|TRBJ1-4
TGTGCCAGCAGTAGAGGGACAGCAAAACTGTTTTTT
CASSRGTAKLFF
>TRBV12-3/TRBV12-4|TRBD1|few|TRBJ1-1
TGTGCCAGCAGGGACAGGGGGCTAACTGAAGCTTTCTTT
CASRDRGLTEAFF
>TRBV9|.|.|TRBJ2-2
TGTGCCAGCAGCGTAGCTGGGGGCGCCGGGGAGCTGTTTTTT
CASSVAGGAGELFF
>TRBV2|.|.|TRBJ1-5
TGTGCCAGCAGTGAAGCGATGTTGGGGGCCAGTCAGCCCCAGCATTTT
CASSEAMLGASQPQHF
>TRBV7-9|TRBD2|.|TRBJ2-2
TGTGCCAGCAGCTTAATAGCGGGAGGGCCGGGCACCGGGGAGCTGTTTTTT
CASSLIAGGPGTGELFF
>TRBV10-3|.|once|TRBJ2-4
TGTGCCATCAGTGAGTCGCAGTTTCTAGCCAAAAACATTCAGTACTTC
CAISESQFLAKNIQYF
>TRBV27|TRBD1|.|TRBJ1-2
TGTGCCAGCAGCCTGAGGGGGTGGGACAGGACCTATGGCTACACCTTC
CASSLRGWDRTYGYTF
>TRBV7-9|TRBD2|.|TRBJ2-1
TGTGCCAGCAGCTTAGTCGGCGGGGGCAATGAGCAGTTCTTC
CASSLVGGGNEQFF
>TRBV5-1|.|.|TRBJ1-2
TGCGCCAGCAGCTTGGGCGGGGATCTGAACTATGGCTACACCTTC
CASSLGGDLNYGYTF
>TRBV15|.|.|TRBJ2-6
TGTGCCACCAGCAGAGGAGGGTCCTCTGGGGCCAACGTCCTGACTTTC
CATSRGGSSGANVLTF
>TRBV7-8|.|.|TRBJ2-1
TGTGCCAGCAGCTTAGTAGAGTACAATGAGCAGTTCTTC
CASSLVEYNEQFF
>TRBV15|.|many|TRBJ1-3
TGTGCCACCAGCCGCGATCCCAACTCTGGAAACACCATATATTTT
CATSRDPNSGNTIYF
>TRBV3-1/TRBV3-2|.|few|TRBJ2-7
TGTGCCAGCAGCCAAGGTTCCGTGTTC
CASSQGSVF
>TRBV7-9|TRBD1|.|TRBJ1-1
TGTGCCAGCAGCTTAGGAGGAAGGGGGCGCCGGAACACTGAAGCTTTCTTT
CASSLGGRGRRNTEAFF
>TRBV11-3|.|.|TRBJ1-1
TGTGCCAGCAGCTTAGTGTACCGAACAAACACTGAAGCTTTCTTT
CASSLVYRTNTEAFF
>TRBV3-1/TRBV3-2|TRBD1|.|TRBJ1-2
TGTGCCAGCAGCCAAGATCTTGGGACAGGGAAAGGCTATGGCTACACCTTC
CASSQDLGTGKGYGYTF
>TRBV18|TRBD1|.|TRBJ1-1
TGTGCCAGCGTGGGACAGAGGAACACTGAAGCTTTCTTT
CASVGQRNTEAFF